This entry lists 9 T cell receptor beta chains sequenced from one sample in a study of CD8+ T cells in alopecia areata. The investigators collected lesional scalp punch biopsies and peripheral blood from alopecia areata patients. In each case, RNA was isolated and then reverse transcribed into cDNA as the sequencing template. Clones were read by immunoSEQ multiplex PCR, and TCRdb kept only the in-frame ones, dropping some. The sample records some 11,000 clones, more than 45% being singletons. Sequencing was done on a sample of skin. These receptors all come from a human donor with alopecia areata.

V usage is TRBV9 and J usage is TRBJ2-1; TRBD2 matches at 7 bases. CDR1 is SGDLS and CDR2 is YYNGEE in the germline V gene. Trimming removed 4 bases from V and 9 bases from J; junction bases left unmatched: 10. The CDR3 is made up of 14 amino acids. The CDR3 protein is CASSPRLAEGEQFF. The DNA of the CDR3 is TGTGCCAGCAGCCCGCGACTAGCTGAAGGTGAGCAGTTCTTC.

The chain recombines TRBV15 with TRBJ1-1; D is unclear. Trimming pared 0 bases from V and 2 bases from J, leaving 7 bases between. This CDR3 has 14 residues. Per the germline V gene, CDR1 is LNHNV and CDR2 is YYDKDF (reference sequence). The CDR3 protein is CATSREDANTEAFF. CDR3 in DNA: TGTGCCACCAGCAGAGAGGATGCAAACACTGAAGCTTTCTTT.

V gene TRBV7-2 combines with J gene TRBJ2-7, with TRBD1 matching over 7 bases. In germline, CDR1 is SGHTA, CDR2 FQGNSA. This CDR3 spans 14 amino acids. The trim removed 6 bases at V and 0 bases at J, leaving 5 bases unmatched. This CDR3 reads CASRQGTDSYEQYF. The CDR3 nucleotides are TGTGCCAGCAGACAAGGGACAGACTCCTACGAGCAGTACTTC.

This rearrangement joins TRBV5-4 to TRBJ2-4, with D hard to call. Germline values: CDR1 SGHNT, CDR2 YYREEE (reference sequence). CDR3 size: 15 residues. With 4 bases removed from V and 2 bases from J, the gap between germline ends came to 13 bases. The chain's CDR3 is CASSQDISTKNIQYF. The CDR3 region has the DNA TGTGCCAGCAGCCAAGACATTTCAACCAAAAACATTCAGTACTTC.

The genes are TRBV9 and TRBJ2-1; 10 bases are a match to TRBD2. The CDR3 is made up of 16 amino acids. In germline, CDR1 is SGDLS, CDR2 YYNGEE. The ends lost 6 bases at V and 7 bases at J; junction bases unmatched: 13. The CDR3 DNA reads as TGTGCCAGCACGTTAGCGGGAGGATCCGGGGGAAATGAGCAGTTCTTC. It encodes CASTLAGGSGGNEQFF.

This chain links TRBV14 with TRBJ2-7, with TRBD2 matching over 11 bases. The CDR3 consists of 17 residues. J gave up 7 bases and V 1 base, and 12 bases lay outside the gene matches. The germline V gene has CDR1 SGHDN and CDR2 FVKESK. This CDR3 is CASSQVRASGRKYEQYF. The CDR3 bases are TGTGCCAGCAGCCAAGTACGGGCTAGCGGGAGGAAGTATGAGCAGTACTTC.

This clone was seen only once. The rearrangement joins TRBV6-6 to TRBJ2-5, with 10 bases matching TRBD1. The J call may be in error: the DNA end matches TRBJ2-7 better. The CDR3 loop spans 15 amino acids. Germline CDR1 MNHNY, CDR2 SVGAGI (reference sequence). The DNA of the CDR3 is TGTGCCAGCAGCCACCTCGGACAGGGGGCCTACGAGCAGTACTTC. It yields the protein CASSHLGQGAYEQYF.

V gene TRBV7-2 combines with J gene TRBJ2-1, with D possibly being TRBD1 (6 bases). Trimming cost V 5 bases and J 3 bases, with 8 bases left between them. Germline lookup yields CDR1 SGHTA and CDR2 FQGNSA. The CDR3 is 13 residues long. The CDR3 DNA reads TGTGCCAGCAGCCCGGACAGCTACAATGAGCAGTTCTTC. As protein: CASSPDSYNEQFF. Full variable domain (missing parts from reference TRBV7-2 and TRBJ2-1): GAGVSQSPSNKVTEKGKDVELRCDPISGHTALYWYRQSLGQGLEFLIYFQGNSAPDKSGLPSDRFSAERTGGSVSTLTIQRTQQEDSAVYLCASSPDSYNEQFFGPGTRLTVL.

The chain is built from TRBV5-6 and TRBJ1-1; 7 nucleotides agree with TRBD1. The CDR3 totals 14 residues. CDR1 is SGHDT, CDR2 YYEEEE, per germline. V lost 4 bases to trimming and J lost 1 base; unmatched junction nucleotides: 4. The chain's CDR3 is CASSRDRTNTEAFF. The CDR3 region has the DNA TGTGCCAGCAGCCGGGACAGAACGAACACTGAAGCTTTCTTT.